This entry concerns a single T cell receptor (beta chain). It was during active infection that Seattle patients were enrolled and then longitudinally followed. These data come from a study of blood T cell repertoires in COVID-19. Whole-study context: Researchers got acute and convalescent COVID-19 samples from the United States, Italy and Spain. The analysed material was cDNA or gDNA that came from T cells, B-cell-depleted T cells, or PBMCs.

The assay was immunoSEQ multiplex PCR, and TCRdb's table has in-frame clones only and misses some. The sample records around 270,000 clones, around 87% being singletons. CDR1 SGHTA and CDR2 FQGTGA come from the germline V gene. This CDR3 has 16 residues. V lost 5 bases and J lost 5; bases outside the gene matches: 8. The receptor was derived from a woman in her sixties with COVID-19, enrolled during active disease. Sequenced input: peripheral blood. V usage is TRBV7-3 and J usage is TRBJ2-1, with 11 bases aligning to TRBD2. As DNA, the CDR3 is TGTGCCAGCAGCCGAGTGACTAGCGGGAATAACAATGAGCAGTTCTTC. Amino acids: CASSRVTSGNNNEQFF.